Below, 22 T cell receptor beta chains from the same sample are listed, as sequenced in a study of blood T cell repertoires in COVID-19. The repertoire was sequenced with immunoSEQ multiplex PCR; TCRdb's copy has only in-frame clones and lacks some. The sample lists about 45,000 clones; 65% to 85% were seen once. The sequencing input was peripheral blood. Receptors originate from a man older than 75 in a cohort sampled during active COVID-19.

The genes are TRBV28 and TRBJ1-1; 9 nucleotides align to TRBD1. The J segment lost 1 base and the V segment lost 5 bases, leaving 5 bases of the junction unmatched. The germline V gene has CDR1 MDHEN and CDR2 SYDVKM. The CDR3 runs 15 residues. DNA for the CDR3: TGTGCCAGCAGTGGCCAGGACAGGGGGAACACTGAAGCTTTCTTT. Translation gives CASSGQDRGNTEAFF.

J is TRBJ1-1 and V is TRBV24-1, with a tentative D call TRBD1 (5 bases). This CDR3 has 12 amino acids. Germline V CDR1 and CDR2: KGHDR, SFDVKD. With 3 bases removed from V and 11 bases from J, the gap between germline ends came to 12 bases. CDR3 coding DNA: TGTGCCACCAGTGATCGGACGGGGGAGGCTTTCTTT. Encoded protein: CATSDRTGEAFF.

The rearrangement uses TRBV21-1 and TRBJ2-1; TRBD2 is the table's D call, not checked against the DNA. TRBV21-1 counts as a pseudogene. The CDR3 length is 18 residues. CDR3 in amino acids: CASSKGASGWGRKDEQFF. The DNA for the CDR3 is TGTGCCAGCAGCAAAGGCGCTAGCGGGTGGGGCAGGAAGGATGAGCAGTTCTTC.

The V and J genes are TRBV5-1 and TRBJ2-7; D is perhaps TRBD1 (6 bases). The CDR3 sequence is 14 residues long. Germline CDR1 SGHRS, CDR2 YFSETQ. Trimming stripped 0 bases from V and 6 bases from J, with 13 bases between. CDR3 region: CASSLDREGGEQYF. The CDR3 DNA is TGCGCCAGCAGCTTGGACAGGGAAGGAGGCGAGCAGTACTTC.

This clone appeared a few times. The chain combines TRBV19 with TRBJ1-5, with D perhaps matching TRBD1 (6 bases). CDR1 and CDR2 from the germline V gene are LNHDA and SQIVND (reference sequence). CDR3 size: 15 residues. With 4 bases removed from V and 6 bases from J, the gap between germline ends came to 16 bases. CDR3 nucleotide sequence: TGTGCCAGTAGTACACCGGACAGATTGTTTCAGCCCCAGCATTTT. Protein product: CASSTPDRLFQPQHF.

V usage is TRBV19 and J usage is TRBJ2-3; 13 bases agree with TRBD2. J lost 5 bases, V lost 7 bases, and 9 bases had no gene match. This CDR3 contains 16 residues. Germline CDR1 and CDR2: LNHDA and SQIVND (reference sequence). CDR3 nucleotide sequence: TGTGCCAGTACTCAACTAGCGGGAGGGCGGGGAGATACGCAGTATTTT. Its protein product is CASTQLAGGRGDTQYF.

The rearrangement links TRBV28 to TRBJ2-6, with D perhaps matching TRBD2 (5 bases). Germline lookup yields CDR1 MDHEN and CDR2 SYDVKM. Trimming took 4 bases from V and 14 from J, leaving 15 bases between them. This CDR3 spans 13 amino acids. CDR3 bases: TGTGCCAGCAGTTCCCTCACGGACTTCATCCTGACTTTC. Amino acids: CASSSLTDFILTF.

This clone has just one count. CDR3 region: CASSLATEQETQYF. The CDR3 DNA reads as TGTGCCAGCAGCTTGGCCACAGAGCAAGAGACCCAGTACTTC. The chain joins TRBV5-4 to TRBJ2-5; D gene uncertain. CDR3 size: 14 residues. The germline gives CDR1 SGHNT, CDR2 YYREEE (reference sequence). V was shortened by 0 bases and J by 2 bases, with 8 bases between the two germline ends.

This rearrangement joins TRBV30 to TRBJ2-7; 7 nucleotides line up with TRBD1. Germline CDR1 GTSNPN, CDR2 SVGIG (reference sequence). CDR3 length equals 13 residues. The trim removed 4 bases at V and 6 bases at J, leaving 9 bases unmatched. The CDR3 nucleotides read TGTGCCTGGACAGGGACAGTTCGTGGCGAGCAGTACTTC. It translates to CAWTGTVRGEQYF. Full variable domain (rest looked up from reference TRBV30 and TRBJ2-7): SQTIHQWPATLVQPVGSPLSLECTVEGTSNPNLYWYRQAAGRGLQLLFYSVGIGQISSEVPQNLSASRPQDRQFILSSKKLLLSDSGFYLCAWTGTVRGEQYFGPGTRLTVT.

The CDR3 coding sequence is TGTGCCAGCAGCAACCGGGGGTCCGGGAATGAAAAACTGTTTTTT. Amino acids: CASSNRGSGNEKLFF. V gene TRBV6-5 combines with J gene TRBJ1-4, with a possible D match to TRBD1 (5 bases). With 6 bases removed from V and 5 bases from J, the gap between germline ends came to 16 bases. The CDR3 consists of 15 residues. CDR1 is MNHEY, CDR2 SVGAGI, per germline.

The J gene is TRBJ1-5, the V gene TRBV9; D is perhaps TRBD1 (5 bases). The CDR3 sequence is 12 residues long. Germline CDR1 is SGDLS and CDR2 is YYNGEE. Between the trimmed V and J ends, which lost 10 bases and 0 bases, there was a span of 8 bases. The chain's CDR3 is CAGGYSNQPQHF. DNA of the CDR3: TGTGCCGGGGGGTATAGCAATCAGCCCCAGCATTTT.

V and J are TRBV3-1 (or the pseudogene TRBV3-2) and TRBJ2-2; 11 bases map to TRBD2. The CDR3 extends over 16 amino acids. J lost 4 bases, V lost 3 bases, and 4 bases had no gene match. Germline loops: CDR1 LGHDT, CDR2 YNNKEL (reference sequence). For the CDR3, the DNA is TGTGCCAGCAGCCAGCCTAGCGGGGGGTCCACCGGGGAGCTGTTTTTT. It translates to CASSQPSGGSTGELFF.

The V call is TRBV28, the J call TRBJ2-7; TRBD2 aligns across 12 bases. This CDR3 contains 17 residues. The germline V gene has CDR1 MDHEN and CDR2 SYDVKM. V was pared by 4 bases and J by 0 bases, with 7 bases of the junction left unmatched. CDR3 DNA: TGTGCCAGCAGTTCTGCGGGACTAGCGGGCCACTCCTACGAGCAGTACTTC. It specifies CASSSAGLAGHSYEQYF.

This CDR3 reads CASSLVLGQGYEQYF. The CDR3 nucleotides are TGTGCCAGCAGCTTAGTTCTAGGACAGGGGTACGAGCAGTACTTC. This sequence joins TRBV7-6 and TRBJ2-7; TRBD1 agrees at 9 bases. The CDR3 runs 15 residues. The junction had 5 bases not matched to a gene; V was cut back by 1 base and J by 4 bases. Germline V CDR1 and CDR2: SGHVS, FNYEAQ.

This clone was detected a few times. The CDR3 region has the DNA TGCGCCAGCAGCCGAGACAGGGGGTATAGTAATTCACCCCTCCACTTT. This translates into CASSRDRGYSNSPLHF. V and J are TRBV4-1 and TRBJ1-6, with 9 bases fitting TRBD1. V shed 4 bases, J shed 6 bases, and the junction held 7 bases outside the gene matches. Germline CDR1 is MGHRA and CDR2 is YSYEKL. The CDR3 extends over 16 amino acids.

The rearrangement links TRBV5-1 to TRBJ2-3; tentative D call: TRBD1 (6 bases). The CDR3 loop spans 14 amino acids. Trimming stripped 3 bases from V and 3 bases from J, with 11 bases between. Germline CDR1 and CDR2: SGHRS and YFSETQ. CDR3 coding DNA: TGCGCCAGCAGCTCCAGGGGCGGGACAGATACGCAGTATTTT. This translates into CASSSRGGTDTQYF.

This chain connects TRBV5-6 to TRBJ2-5; 13 nucleotides match TRBD2. Germline CDR1 and CDR2: SGHDT and YYEEEE. Trimming at V came to 4 bases and at J to 1 base, leaving 4 bases not matched to a gene. The CDR3 loop spans 16 amino acids. CDR3 sequence reads: CASSLGTSGVQETQYF. The CDR3 DNA reads as TGTGCCAGCAGCCTCGGGACTAGCGGGGTCCAAGAGACCCAGTACTTC.

The rearrangement links TRBV19 to TRBJ1-5, with 9 bases lining up with TRBD1. Germline V CDR1 and CDR2: LNHDA, SQIVND (reference sequence). This CDR3 has 18 amino acids. With V trimmed by 2 bases and J by 6 bases, 14 bases remained unmatched. CDR3 sequence reads: CASSIQSSGQGSSQPQHF. The CDR3 bases are TGTGCCAGTAGTATACAATCCTCGGGACAGGGTTCTTCTCAGCCCCAGCATTTT.

This sequence joins TRBV5-1 and TRBJ1-4; 12 bases fit TRBD1. J was trimmed by 7 bases and V by 0 bases; bases with no gene match: 7. The CDR3 loop spans 17 amino acids. Germline values: CDR1 SGHRS, CDR2 YFSETQ. DNA for the CDR3: TGCGCCAGCAGCTTGGGCGGGACAGGGGGCGCAAGTGAAAAACTGTTTTTT. Translated: CASSLGGTGGASEKLFF.

CDR3 bases: TGTGCCAGCAGTTTACAGGGGAACTATGGCTACACCTTC. Translated, it gives CASSLQGNYGYTF. This chain joins TRBV2 and TRBJ1-2, with 7 bases matching TRBD1. This CDR3 is built from 13 residues. V lost 5 bases and J lost 2; bases outside the gene matches: 2. Germline V gene lookup returns CDR1 SNHLY and CDR2 FYNNEI. Based on the CDR3 plus reference TRBV2 and TRBJ1-2, the full variable domain is EPEVTQTPSHQVTQMGQEVILRCVPISNHLYFYWYRQILGQKVEFLVSFYNNEISEKSEIFDDQFSVERPDGSNFTLKIRSTKLEDSAMYFCASSLQGNYGYTFGSGTRLTVV.

The gene calls are TRBV11-2 and TRBJ2-2; 11 bases line up with TRBD2. After removal of 3 bases from V and 1 base from J, the junction contained 1 base not matched to a gene. Germline V gives CDR1 SGHAT, CDR2 FQNNGV. The CDR3 consists of 16 residues. As DNA, the CDR3 is TGTGCCAGCAGCTTGCTAGCGGGGGGGAACACCGGGGAGCTGTTTTTT. Translating it yields CASSLLAGGNTGELFF.

The J gene is TRBJ1-2, the V gene TRBV11-2; 8 nucleotides line up with TRBD1. The CDR3 has 12 residues. Trimming cost V 6 bases and J 8 bases; bases outside gene matches: 5. Germline V gene lookup returns CDR1 SGHAT and CDR2 FQNNGV. The CDR3 protein is CASSRSGGGYTF. CDR3 DNA sequence: TGTGCCAGCAGTCGTTCAGGGGGCGGCTACACCTTC.